These 21 T cell receptor beta chains share one sample of origin, sequenced in a study of blood T cell repertoires in COVID-19. Measured with immunoSEQ multiplex PCR; TCRdb has only the in-frame clones, and not every one. The top ten hold more than 4% of the sample, which has approximately 450,000 clones, roughly 91% seen once. Sequencing was performed on peripheral blood. These receptors all come from a woman younger than 45 with acute or convalescent COVID-19.

This chain links TRBV5-1 with TRBJ1-1; D unclear. The CDR3 runs to 17 residues. V lost 4 bases and J lost 0, with 19 bases in between. Looked up from germline, CDR1 is SGHRS and CDR2 is YFSETQ. This CDR3 reads CASSHPSEDYLNTEAFF. As DNA, the CDR3 is TGCGCCAGCAGCCATCCCTCCGAAGACTATCTGAACACTGAAGCTTTCTTT.

The J gene is TRBJ2-5, the V gene TRBV18, with TRBD2 as a possible D gene (6 bases). The CDR3 consists of 14 residues. V was cut by 2 bases and J by 5 bases, with 12 bases left in between. Germline V CDR1 and CDR2: KGHSH, LQKENI. The CDR3, as DNA: TGTGCCAGCTCACCAGCTGCGGGGCGGGAGACCCAGTACTTC. Its protein is CASSPAAGRETQYF.

The V and J genes are TRBV9 and TRBJ2-1, with TRBD1 matching 9 bases. CDR3 size: 16 residues. Germline values: CDR1 SGDLS, CDR2 YYNGEE. V was clipped by 1 base and J by 4 bases; unmatched bases: 6. CDR3: CASSVSAGTGYNEQFF. For the CDR3, the DNA is TGTGCCAGCAGCGTATCCGCGGGGACAGGGTACAATGAGCAGTTCTTC.

This chain joins TRBV30 and TRBJ2-1; 11 bases fit TRBD2. Per germline, CDR1 GTSNPN and CDR2 SVGIG (reference sequence). V trimming: 0 bases; J trimming: 6 bases; junction bases outside the gene matches: 7. The CDR3 has 16 residues. This chain's CDR3 is CAWSVLSLAGGNEQFF. The CDR3 nucleotides are TGTGCCTGGAGTGTACTGTCCCTAGCGGGGGGCAATGAGCAGTTCTTC.

The chain uses TRBV19 and TRBJ1-6; 10 bases map to TRBD1. The trim removed 6 bases at V and 9 bases at J, leaving 8 bases unmatched. CDR3 length: 15 amino acids. Germline CDR1 LNHDA, CDR2 SQIVND (reference sequence). DNA of the CDR3: TGTGCCAGTAGCCTTTCGGGACAGGGGACTTCACCCCTCCACTTT. It yields the protein CASSLSGQGTSPLHF.

The chain combines TRBV30 with TRBJ2-7, with 7 positions matching TRBD2. J lost 6 bases, V lost 3 bases, and 2 bases had no gene match. Germline CDR1 and CDR2: GTSNPN and SVGIG (reference sequence). CDR3 length: 11 residues. The CDR3 sequence is CAWRRGTEQYF. CDR3 sequence (DNA): TGTGCCTGGAGGCGGGGGACCGAGCAGTACTTC.

The genes are TRBV15 and TRBJ2-1; 7 bases are a match to TRBD2. The V gene's germline CDR1 is LNHNV and CDR2 YYDKDF (reference sequence). This CDR3 is built from 14 residues. Trimming at V came to 1 base and at J to 7 bases, leaving 4 bases not matched to a gene. Here the CDR3 reads CATSRAVAGNEQFF. Written as DNA, the CDR3 is TGTGCCACCAGCAGAGCTGTAGCGGGTAATGAGCAGTTCTTC.

The J gene is TRBJ1-2, the V gene TRBV9, with 7 positions matching TRBD1. CDR1 is SGDLS, CDR2 YYNGEE, per germline. Trimming cost V 4 bases and J 4 bases; bases outside gene matches: 4. The length of the CDR3 is 13 residues. As DNA, the CDR3 is TGTGCCAGCAGCAAGGACAGGAGCTATGGCTACACCTTC. Amino acid sequence: CASSKDRSYGYTF.

This clone showed up just once. CDR3 sequence reads: CASSLAREQGGLTGELFF. In nucleotides, the CDR3 is TGTGCCAGCAGCTTGGCGCGGGAACAGGGAGGGTTGACCGGGGAGCTGTTTTTT. The rearrangement links TRBV7-2 to TRBJ2-2; D might be TRBD2 (7 bases). Germline V lookup: CDR1 SGHTA, CDR2 FQGNSA. This CDR3 is built from 18 residues. Trimming took off 3 bases at V and 5 bases at J, with 22 bases between the two ends. The variable domain in full, with the rest retrieved from reference TRBV7-2 and TRBJ2-2, is GAGVSQSPSNKVTEKGKDVELRCDPISGHTALYWYRQSLGQGLEFLIYFQGNSAPDKSGLPSDRFSAERTGGSVSTLTIQRTQQEDSAVYLCASSLAREQGGLTGELFFGEGSRLTVL.

The chain employs TRBV28 and TRBJ2-5, with 9 bases fitting TRBD1. The CDR3 runs to 15 residues. Germline CDR1 reads MDHEN; CDR2 reads SYDVKM. Losses at the gene ends were 6 bases for V and 3 bases for J; bases not matched to a gene: 8. The CDR3 region has the DNA TGTGCCAGCAGCTTTGGGACAGGGCTAAAAGAGACCCAGTACTTC. Translating gives CASSFGTGLKETQYF.

This clone appeared once. Here the CDR3 reads CASSQGTPLRGYTF. CDR3 nucleotides: TGTGCCAGCAGCCAGGGGACGCCACTTAGGGGCTACACCTTC. This chain links TRBV7-2 with TRBJ1-2; tentatively, D is TRBD1 (6 bases). V lost 5 bases and J 8 bases, leaving 18 bases between the germline ends. The CDR3 consists of 14 residues. From germline, CDR1 is SGHTA and CDR2 FQGNSA.

V and J are TRBV6-5 and TRBJ2-1, with 8 nucleotides matching TRBD2. With V trimmed by 6 bases and J by 5 bases, 9 bases remained unmatched. The CDR3 extends over 15 amino acids. CDR1 is MNHEY and CDR2 is SVGAGI in the germline V gene. The chain's CDR3 is CASRVMRGDHNEQFF. In DNA, the CDR3 is TGTGCCAGCAGAGTAATGCGGGGGGACCACAATGAGCAGTTCTTC.

J is TRBJ2-1 and V is TRBV7-3; 11 positions match TRBD2. Germline V lookup: CDR1 SGHTA, CDR2 FQGTGA. The CDR3 has 13 amino acids. J lost 15 bases, V lost 4 bases, and 8 bases had no gene match. The CDR3 DNA sequence: TGTGCCAGCAGCTACGCTAGCGGGGGGAGTGTGTTCTTC. It specifies CASSYASGGSVFF.

The chain carries TRBV6-1 and TRBJ2-6; 7 bases are shared with TRBD2. The CDR3 runs to 16 residues. Germline assignment: CDR1 MNHNS and CDR2 SASEGT. The junction had 3 bases not matched to a gene; V was cut back by 2 bases and J by 2 bases. The DNA of the CDR3 is TGTGCCAGCAGTGAAAGTGGGGGGGCTGGGGCCAACGTCCTGACTTTC. Amino acid sequence: CASSESGGAGANVLTF.

The chain recombines TRBV2 with TRBJ2-1; 8 bases fit TRBD1. The CDR3 runs to 14 residues. V was clipped by 3 bases and J by 8 bases; unmatched bases: 6. Germline values: CDR1 SNHLY, CDR2 FYNNEI. The CDR3 here is CASSDWTGWDEQFF. In nucleotides, the CDR3 is TGTGCCAGCAGTGATTGGACAGGGTGGGATGAGCAGTTCTTC.

This clone has a single count. CDR3 in amino acids: CASSPAPGTGDSGNTIYF. CDR3 DNA: TGTGCCAGCAGCCCTGCCCCCGGGACAGGGGACTCTGGAAACACCATATATTTT. The rearrangement uses TRBV7-9 and TRBJ1-3; 10 bases fit TRBD1. The junction had 10 bases not matched to a gene; V was cut back by 5 bases and J by 0 bases. Germline CDR1 and CDR2: SEHNR and FQNEAQ (reference sequence). This CDR3 has 18 amino acids.

There are a few counts of this clone. This chain links TRBV7-9 with TRBJ2-1; possible D gene TRBD2, 6 bases. CDR3 size: 16 residues. V lost 5 bases and J 2 bases, leaving 16 bases between the germline ends. Looked up from germline, CDR1 is SEHNR and CDR2 is FQNEAQ (reference sequence). The DNA for the CDR3 is TGTGCCAGCAGCCCCGGACGGGGGTCTCCCTACAATGAGCAGTTCTTC. The encoded protein is CASSPGRGSPYNEQFF.

The rearrangement joins TRBV2 to TRBJ2-3; D remains ambiguous. The CDR3 runs 14 residues. V was cut by 4 bases and J by 2 bases, with 10 bases left in between. CDR1 is SNHLY and CDR2 is FYNNEI in the germline V gene. The CDR3 DNA is TGTGCCAGCAGTGCTGCGGCTCTCACAGATACGCAGTATTTT. Translating gives CASSAAALTDTQYF.

The chain carries TRBV5-5 and TRBJ2-5; TRBD2 agrees at 13 bases. Germline V CDR1 and CDR2: SGHKS, YYEKEE (reference sequence). The CDR3 spans 15 residues. V dropped 2 bases and J dropped 4; count of bases not matched to a gene: 2. For the CDR3, the DNA is TGTGCCAGCAGCTTAACTAGCGGGGGGGTAGAGACCCAGTACTTC. It encodes CASSLTSGGVETQYF.

This clone was observed a few times. V gene TRBV5-5 combines with J gene TRBJ1-6, with 7 positions matching TRBD1. This CDR3 has 15 residues. V shed 5 bases and J 6 bases; nucleotides not matched to a gene: 8. Germline V gene lookup returns CDR1 SGHKS and CDR2 YYEKEE (reference sequence). The CDR3, as DNA: TGTGCCAGCAGGACGACCGGGACAGCTAATTCACCCCTCCACTTT. This encodes CASRTTGTANSPLHF. The entire variable domain, with the rest obtained from reference TRBV5-5 and TRBJ1-6, is as follows: DAGVTQSPTHLIKTRGQQVTLRCSPISGHKSVSWYQQVLGQGPQFIFQYYEKEERGRGNFPDRFSARQFPNYSSELNVNALLLGDSALYLCASRTTGTANSPLHFGNGTRLTVT.

This chain joins TRBV28 and TRBJ1-6; D ambiguous. The germline gives CDR1 MDHEN, CDR2 SYDVKM. V was clipped by 5 bases and J by 2 bases, with 13 bases between them. The CDR3 extends over 16 amino acids. CDR3 nucleotide sequence: TGTGCCAGCAGTCCCATGGACGGGGCCTATAATTCACCCCTCCACTTT. Translated: CASSPMDGAYNSPLHF.